A selection of T cell receptor beta chains follows, all from one sample in a study of cytomegalovirus exposure and HLA in healthy donors. Some clones are missing from TCRdb's copy, which holds only in-frame ones; the method was immunoSEQ multiplex PCR. The sample holds about 190,000 clones. Specimen: PBMCs. The receptors originated from a man younger than 40 in good health and CMV-seronegative. The CDR3 runs from the conserved cysteine through the conserved F or W. A D gene is named only where the DNA matches it firmly.

V: TRBV9
D: .
J: TRBJ2-1
DNA: TGTGCCAGCAGCGTAGACAGTGTGGGGGCCTCCTACAATGAGCAGTTCTTC
CDR3: CASSVDSVGASYNEQFF

V: TRBV28
D: TRBD1
J: TRBJ1-2
DNA: TGTGCCAGCAGGGAGGGGGCTACTAACTATGGCTACACCTTC
CDR3: CASREGATNYGYTF

V: TRBV6-5
D: TRBD1
J: TRBJ1-1
DNA: TGTGCCAGCAGTCCAACCGGGACAGGGTACACTGAAGCTTTCTTT
CDR3: CASSPTGTGYTEAFF

V: TRBV5-6
D: .
J: TRBJ2-5
DNA: TGTGCCAGCAGCTTGGGTGGTGGCAACCAAGAGACCCAGTACTTC
CDR3: CASSLGGGNQETQYF

V: TRBV4-3
D: .
J: TRBJ2-7
DNA: TGCGCCAGCAGCCAAGTAGTGGCGGCCTCCTACGAGCAGTACTTC
CDR3: CASSQVVAASYEQYF

V: TRBV11-2
D: TRBD1
J: TRBJ1-2
DNA: TGTGCCAGCAGCGGACAGGGGGCGGATGGCTACACCTTC
CDR3: CASSGQGADGYTF

V: TRBV5-1
D: TRBD1
J: TRBJ2-2
DNA: TGCGCCAGCAGCGGCCCGGGACAGGTACACACCGGGGAGCTGTTTTTT
CDR3: CASSGPGQVHTGELFF

V: TRBV4-3
D: .
J: TRBJ1-1
DNA: TGCGCCAGCAGCCAAGAGGCAGGGGAGCTTGGAACTGAAGCTTTCTTT
CDR3: CASSQEAGELGTEAFF

V: TRBV4-1
D: .
J: TRBJ1-4
DNA: TGCGCCAGCAGCCAAACTTACAGGGAAGCAACTAATGAAAAACTGTTTTTT
CDR3: CASSQTYREATNEKLFF

V: TRBV6-5
D: TRBD1
J: TRBJ2-1
DNA: TGTGCCAGCAGTTTACAGGGGGCCAAGTTCTTC
CDR3: CASSLQGAKFF

V: TRBV11-3
D: .
J: TRBJ1-6
DNA: TGTGCCAGCAGCGAAATACAGAATTCACCCCTCCACTTT
CDR3: CASSEIQNSPLHF

V: TRBV2
D: TRBD2
J: TRBJ2-3
DNA: TGTGCCACCCCGACTAGCGGGACCGCAGATACGCAGTATTTT
CDR3: CATPTSGTADTQYF

V: TRBV6-6
D: TRBD2
J: TRBJ2-7
DNA: TGTGCCAGCAGCCCGGTACTAGCGGCAGTTTACGAGCAGTACTTC
CDR3: CASSPVLAAVYEQYF

V: TRBV6-1
D: .
J: TRBJ1-6
DNA: TGTGCCAGCTGCCCGGCGGGCTTGGGTAATTCACCCCTCCACTTT
CDR3: CASCPAGLGNSPLHF

V: TRBV29-1
D: TRBD1
J: TRBJ1-5
DNA: TGCAGCGTTGCTGAGACAGGGGGCAATCAGCCCCAGCATTTT
CDR3: CSVAETGGNQPQHF

V: TRBV18
D: .
J: TRBJ2-7
DNA: TGTGCCAGCTCACCTGGGACCGTAGGGAAGGAGGGGCAGTACTTC
CDR3: CASSPGTVGKEGQYF

V: TRBV7-9
D: TRBD1
J: TRBJ1-4
DNA: TGTGCCAGCAGCTCCCAAAACGACAGGGTTAATGAAAAACTGTTTTTT
CDR3: CASSSQNDRVNEKLFF

V: TRBV30
D: .
J: TRBJ2-3
DNA: TGTGCCTGGAAGGTTCAGGGAACGGATACGCAGTATTTT
CDR3: CAWKVQGTDTQYF

V: TRBV7-9
D: .
J: TRBJ1-4
DNA: TGTGCCAGCAGCTTAGGTACTTGGGGCCCTAATGAAAAACTGTTTTTT
CDR3: CASSLGTWGPNEKLFF

V: TRBV6-1
D: TRBD1
J: TRBJ2-3
DNA: TGTGCCAGCATTCGTGGACAGGGGCCAGATACGCAGTATTTT
CDR3: CASIRGQGPDTQYF

V: TRBV10-3
D: .
J: TRBJ1-6
DNA: TGTGCCATCAGTGAGACAGGGTGGTGGGGTAATTCACCCCTCCACTTT
CDR3: CAISETGWWGNSPLHF

V: TRBV19
D: TRBD2
J: TRBJ2-7
DNA: TGTGCCAGCAGTTTAGCGGGAGCCCCCTACGAGCAGTACTTC
CDR3: CASSLAGAPYEQYF

V: TRBV20-1
D: .
J: TRBJ2-1
DNA: TGCAGTGCACTCCGCTACAATGAGCAGTTCTTC
CDR3: CSALRYNEQFF

V: TRBV5-4
D: TRBD1
J: TRBJ1-6
DNA: TGTGCCAGCAGCTTTCAGGGGGGAAATTCACCCCTCCACTTT
CDR3: CASSFQGGNSPLHF

V: TRBV29-1
D: .
J: TRBJ1-2
DNA: TGCAGCGTGCGGGGGACGGGCTATGGCTACACCTTC
CDR3: CSVRGTGYGYTF

V: TRBV4-1
D: TRBD2
J: TRBJ2-1
DNA: TGCGCCAGCAGCCAAGATAGTAAACTAGCGGGACATGAGCAGCTCTTC
CDR3: CASSQDSKLAGHEQLF

V: TRBV4-3
D: TRBD1
J: TRBJ1-2
DNA: TGCGCCAGCAGCCACGGATTGAGGGACAGCTCGGCCAGTTTC
CDR3: CASSHGLRDSSASF

V: TRBV5-6
D: TRBD1
J: TRBJ1-4
DNA: TGTGCCAGCCGAGGGACCGGGACAGATAATGAAAAACTGTTTTTT
CDR3: CASRGTGTDNEKLFF

V: TRBV5-1
D: TRBD1
J: TRBJ2-7
DNA: TGCGCCAGCAGCACAGGACAGGTAGCCTACGAGCAGTACTTC
CDR3: CASSTGQVAYEQYF

V: TRBV28
D: .
J: TRBJ2-1
DNA: TGTGCCAGCAGTTCCCCGGACTACCATTACAATGAGCAGTTCTTC
CDR3: CASSSPDYHYNEQFF

V: TRBV20-1
D: .
J: TRBJ1-2
DNA: TGCAGTGCTAGAGACGCGGACTCTAGCACCTTC
CDR3: CSARDADSSTF

V: TRBV29-1
D: TRBD1
J: TRBJ2-1
DNA: TGCAGCGTGGCCGGGACAGAGTACAATGAGCAGTTCTTC
CDR3: CSVAGTEYNEQFF

V: TRBV5-1
D: .
J: TRBJ2-4
DNA: TGCGCCAGCAGCTTAACAGGAAAGATAGCCAAAAACATTCAGTACTTC
CDR3: CASSLTGKIAKNIQYF

V: TRBV6-5
D: .
J: TRBJ2-1
DNA: TGTGCCAGCAGTTATCGGGAAACGCCCTACAATGAGCAGTTCTTC
CDR3: CASSYRETPYNEQFF

V: TRBV6-1
D: .
J: TRBJ2-7
DNA: TGTGCCAGTATTAGACAGGCGAGCTCCTACGAGCAGTACTTC
CDR3: CASIRQASSYEQYF

V: TRBV5-4
D: TRBD2
J: TRBJ2-7
DNA: TGTGCCAGCAGCTTGGCTAGCGGGAGCGGCTACGAGCAGTACTTC
CDR3: CASSLASGSGYEQYF

V: TRBV27
D: .
J: TRBJ2-7
DNA: TGTGCCAGCAGTTTAGGAGCCCCCTACGAGCAGTACTTC
CDR3: CASSLGAPYEQYF

V: TRBV29-1
D: TRBD1
J: TRBJ1-1
DNA: TGCAGCGTTGGGACAGGGAGGAACACTGAAGCTTTCTTT
CDR3: CSVGTGRNTEAFF

V: TRBV11-3
D: .
J: TRBJ1-3
DNA: TGTGCCAGCAGCCCCCGACACCGGCTCTCTGGAAACACCATATATTTT
CDR3: CASSPRHRLSGNTIYF

V: TRBV9
D: .
J: TRBJ2-3
DNA: TGTGCCAGCAGCATTCCCGTGGACAGGGACTACACAGATACGCAGTATTTT
CDR3: CASSIPVDRDYTDTQYF